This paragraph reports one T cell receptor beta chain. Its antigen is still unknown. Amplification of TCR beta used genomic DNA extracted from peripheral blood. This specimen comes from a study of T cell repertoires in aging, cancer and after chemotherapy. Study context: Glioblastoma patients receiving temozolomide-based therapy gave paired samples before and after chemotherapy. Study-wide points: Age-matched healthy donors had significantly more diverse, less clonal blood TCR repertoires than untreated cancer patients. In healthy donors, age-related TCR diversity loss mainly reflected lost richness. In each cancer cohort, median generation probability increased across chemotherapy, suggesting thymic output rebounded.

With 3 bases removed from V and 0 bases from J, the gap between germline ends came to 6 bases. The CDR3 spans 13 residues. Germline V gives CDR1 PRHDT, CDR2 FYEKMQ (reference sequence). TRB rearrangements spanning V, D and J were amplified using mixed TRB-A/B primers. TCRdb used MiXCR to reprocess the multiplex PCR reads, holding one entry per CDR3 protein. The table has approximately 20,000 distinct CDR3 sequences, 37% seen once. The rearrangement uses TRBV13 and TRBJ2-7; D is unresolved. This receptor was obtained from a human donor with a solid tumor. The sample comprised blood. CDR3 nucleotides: TGTGCCAGCAGCTTTGTAAGCTCCTACGAGCAGTACTTC. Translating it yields CASSFVSSYEQYF.